This passage covers 14 T cell receptor beta chains from one sample sequenced in a study of CD8+CD57+ T cells in acquired aplastic anemia. Patients selected for sequencing had displayed CD8+CD57+ cell expansion by flow cytometry. TCR beta VDJ and CDR3 profiles were obtained from a genomic DNA template. TCRdb called the reads again in MiXCR, with one record for every CDR3 protein. The data show roughly 250,000 distinct CDR3 sequences, 65% to 90% seen once. Sequences were obtained from sorted CD4+, CD8+, or CD8+CD57+ T cells (not recorded which) from PBMCs. The receptors were sampled from a human donor with aplastic anemia.

This clonotype was detected only once. The chain links TRBV9 to TRBJ1-1; D may be TRBD1 (5 bases). Germline CDR1 reads SGDLS; CDR2 reads YYNGEE. The CDR3 consists of 15 residues. Trimming removed 7 bases from V and 11 bases from J, with 27 bases in between. CDR3 protein: CASGLAGTRHNFAFF. CDR3 DNA sequence: TGTGCCAGCGGCTTAGCTGGGACCAGGCACAATTTCGCTTTCTTT. Full variable domain (missing parts from reference TRBV9 and TRBJ1-1): DSGVTQTPKHLITATGQRVTLRCSPRSGDLSVYWYQQSLDQGLQFLIQYYNGEERAKGNILERFSAQQFPDLHSELNLSSLELGDSALYFCASGLAGTRHNFAFFGQGTRLTVV.

A word on this clonotype: One junction end does not reproduce the germline sequence, and a read error may be involved. J is TRBJ2-3 and V is TRBV15; D might be TRBD2 (5 bases). The J call may be incorrect, as the DNA end agrees better with TRBJ2-7. Germline-derived CDR1 and CDR2 are LNHNV and YYDKDF (reference sequence). The CDR3 spans 14 residues. CDR3 sequence (DNA): TGTGCCAGCAGCGGCGCGGGCCTTCCCTATGCGCAGTACTTC. Residues: CASSGAGLPYAQYF.

A note on this clonotype: The junction departs from the called germline gene at one end, perhaps through a read error. The genes are TRBV7-2 and TRBJ2-3, with D unclear. CDR3 length: 13 amino acids. Germline CDR1 is SGHTA and CDR2 is FQGNSA. Here the CDR3 DNA reads TGTGCCAGCAGTGAAGTGGCGTACGATGAGCAGTTTTTC. It yields the protein CASSEVAYDEQFF.

Note on this clonotype: Compared with germline, one end of the junction differs, possibly owing to a read error. V usage is TRBV7-9 and J usage is TRBJ2-7; 7 bases match TRBD2. Germline lookup yields CDR1 SEHNR and CDR2 FQNEAQ (reference sequence). There are 14 residues in the CDR3. CDR3 sequence (DNA): TGTGCCAGCAGCGGCCGGGGGGAGGATTGCGAGAAGTACTTC. Its protein is CASSGRGEDCEKYF. Drawing the rest from reference TRBV7-9 and TRBJ2-7, the complete variable domain is DTGVSQNPRHKITKRGQNVTFRCDPISEHNRLYWYRQTLGQGPEFLTYFQNEAQLEKSRLLSDRFSAERPKGSFSTLEIQRTEQGDSAMYLCASSGRGEDCEKYFGPGTRLTVT.

This chain uses TRBV11-1 with TRBJ2-1; perhaps TRBD2 as D (5 bases). Germline V gene sequence: CDR1 SGHAT, CDR2 FQDESV (reference sequence). The V end was cut by 1 base, the J end by 6 bases, with 10 bases between. This CDR3 spans 14 amino acids. Written as DNA, the CDR3 is TGTGCCAGCAGCTTAGGTTGGACTTTCAATGAGCAGTTCTTC. It encodes CASSLGWTFNEQFF.

The CDR3 here is CASSVEGTQYF. The CDR3 nucleotides read TGTGCCAGCAGCGTAGAAGGGACCCAGTACTTC. The chain employs TRBV9 and TRBJ2-5; D remains unclear. This CDR3 has 11 residues. Trimming removed 0 bases at V and 7 bases at J, with 4 bases between. Looked up from germline, CDR1 is SGDLS and CDR2 is YYNGEE. Combining the CDR3 with reference TRBV9 and TRBJ2-5 gives the whole variable domain DSGVTQTPKHLITATGQRVTLRCSPRSGDLSVYWYQQSLDQGLQFLIQYYNGEERAKGNILERFSAQQFPDLHSELNLSSLELGDSALYFCASSVEGTQYFGPGTRLLVL.

The V and J genes are TRBV5-5 and TRBJ2-3, with TRBD1 as a possible D gene (5 bases). Gene TRBJ1-5 matches the end of the DNA better, so the J call may be wrong. This CDR3 spans 14 amino acids. The germline CDR1 and CDR2 sequences are SGHKS and YYEKEE (reference sequence). CDR3 region: CASSFGAGPDTQHF. CDR3 sequence (DNA): TGTGCCAGCAGCTTCGGGGCAGGTCCCGATACGCAGCATTTT.

A note on this clonotype: The conserved phenylalanine or tryptophan normally closing the CDR3 is absent here, so this likely arose from a read error. The DNA is omitted, as the CDR3 cannot be located on it reliably, and the CDR3 follows TCRdb's listing. The rearrangement uses TRBV2 and TRBJ2-2; TRBD2, the D gene given by the table, was not confirmed from the DNA. Including both end residues, the CDR3 is 16 amino acids long. The V gene's germline CDR1 is SNHLY and CDR2 FYNNEI. This chain's CDR3 is CASRELEPLLSEQYFG.

About this clonotype itself: A much larger clone differs from this one at a single base, so this may be a read error. The chain joins TRBV20-1 to TRBJ1-1; D is possibly TRBD1 (6 bases). CDR3 length equals 16 residues. Germline loops: CDR1 DFQATT, CDR2 SNEGSKA (reference sequence). Between the trimmed V and J ends, which lost 6 bases and 1 base, there was a span of 21 bases. The CDR3 DNA sequence: TGCAGTGCCAGCAGTGGGGTGGGGGGGCCGAACACTGAAGCTTTCTTT. Translated: CSASSGVGGPNTEAFF.

The rearrangement joins TRBV11-1 to TRBJ2-1, with D maybe TRBD2 (5 bases). This CDR3 has 13 residues. Trimming removed 5 bases from V and 6 bases from J, with 11 bases in between. Germline V CDR1 and CDR2: SGHAT, FQDESV (reference sequence). The CDR3 is CASSLRESNEQFF. CDR3 DNA sequence: TGTGCCAGCAGCCTGAGGGAGAGCAATGAGCAGTTCTTC.

V and J are TRBV7-3 and TRBJ2-1; perhaps TRBD1 as D (6 bases). From germline, CDR1 is SGHTA and CDR2 FQGTGA. Trimming removed 5 bases at V and 10 bases at J, with 24 bases between. This CDR3 is built from 16 residues. The CDR3 loop reads CASSLATGACNEEQFF. For the CDR3, the DNA is TGTGCCAGCAGCCTGGCGACAGGAGCCTGCAATGAGGAGCAGTTCTTC.

The rearrangement links TRBV7-3 to TRBJ2-1; 13 positions match TRBD2. J was trimmed by 4 bases and V by 5 bases; bases with no gene match: 8. Per the germline V gene, CDR1 is SGHTA and CDR2 is FQGTGA. This CDR3 is 17 amino acids long. DNA of the CDR3: TGTGCCAGCAGCGCCCTGGGACTAGCGGGATCTTACAATGAGCAGTTCTTC. This gives the protein CASSALGLAGSYNEQFF.

This chain uses TRBV7-7 with TRBJ2-1; D gene ambiguous. Germline V gene sequence: CDR1 SSHAT, CDR2 FNYEAQ (reference sequence). Deletions cut 5 bases from V and 13 bases from J, with 27 bases between. The CDR3 sequence is 16 residues long. The chain's CDR3 is CASSHGTTYEQYFQFF. The CDR3 DNA is TGTGCCAGCAGCCACGGCACAACCTACGAGCAGTACTTCCAGTTCTTC.

As to this clonotype: The junction differs from germline at one of its ends, possibly a read error. This sequence joins TRBV9 and TRBJ2-3; D might be TRBD2 (6 bases). Germline CDR1 SGDLS, CDR2 YYNGEE. This CDR3 contains 14 residues. The CDR3 DNA follows: TGTGCCACCTCCCTTCGGTTAGCGGAGCCTACAATGAATTTT. Translating it yields CATSLRLAEPTMNF.